This TCR beta chain appears in the sequencing data of a study of cytomegalovirus exposure and HLA in healthy donors. Whole-study findings and limits: The authors later found TCR association rates varying by HLA locus, with DRB1 most and HLA-C fewest. Sequencing depth across donors, presence/absence analyses assumed, was roughly uniform.

CDR3 length: 17 amino acids. The V and J ends lost 0 bases and 1 base respectively, with 14 bases between them. Per the germline V gene, CDR1 is SGHAT and CDR2 is FQNNGV. On this clone: Its target is unknown.

PCR employed 60 Vbeta and 13 Jbeta primers. Profiling relied on immunoSEQ multiplex PCR, and the TCRdb table lists in-frame clones only, not all of them. Of over 110,000 clones in the sample, about 79% were seen once. This TCR was recovered from a male donor in good health and CMV-seronegative. The chain uses TRBV11-2 and TRBJ2-3, with a tentative D call TRBD2 (6 bases). Sequenced sample: PBMCs. The CDR3 spells CASSLDLQGGGTDTQYF. The CDR3 nucleotides are TGTGCCAGCAGCTTAGATCTCCAGGGAGGAGGCACAGATACGCAGTATTTT.